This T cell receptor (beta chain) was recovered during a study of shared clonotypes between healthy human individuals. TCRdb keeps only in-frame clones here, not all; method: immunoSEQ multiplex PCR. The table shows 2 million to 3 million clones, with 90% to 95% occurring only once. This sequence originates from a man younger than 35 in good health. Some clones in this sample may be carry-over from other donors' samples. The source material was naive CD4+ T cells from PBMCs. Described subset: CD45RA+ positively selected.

The CDR3 here is CASSFVTGQGCNEQFF. The CDR3 region has the DNA TGTGCCAGCAGCTTTGTTACGGGACAGGGGTGCAATGAGCAGTTCTTC. The genes are TRBV12-1 and TRBJ2-1; the table's D gene call, TRBD1, was not cross checked with the DNA. TRBV12-1 is a pseudogene locus. This CDR3 spans 16 amino acids.